This TCR beta chain was observed in a study of blood T cells in healthy people across ages. PCR was performed a second time for about 7 to 11 cycles using a sample-barcoded 5' primer and a J-beta primer mix. In TCRdb, the 5' RACE reads were re-called with MiXCR into one record per CDR3 protein. The table has approximately 1.5 million distinct CDR3 sequences, around 36% seen once. Study-level points and caveats: Roughly linear declines in TCR beta diversity per million T cells occurred with age. Unknown donor CMV status possibly confounded expanded clonotype changes.

The CDR3 runs 15 residues. Trimming cost V 7 bases and J 1 base, with 14 bases left between them. This clonotype occurred a few times. Its antigen is still unknown. V is TRBV12-3 or TRBV12-4 and J is TRBJ1-5; D is unclear. This receptor was taken from a woman aged 25 to 45 in good health. The sample consisted of blood. The CDR3 loop is CASTSAHGSNQPQHF. For the CDR3, the DNA is TGTGCCAGCACCTCGGCCCATGGAAGCAATCAGCCCCAGCATTTT.